The 2 T cell receptor beta chains reported below all come from one sample, sequenced in a study of human T cells and chemical hapten exposure listed by TCRdb under 2021. The time point tag for this specimen amounts to: patch test 1, 2 weeks after DPC sensitization. The treatment or condition label here, explained by the study, means: therapeutic diphenylcyclopropenone sensitization with weekly scalp DPC. The method behind the library was RACE. The instrument given in TCRdb is NextSeq 500. TCRdb cleaned the public reads at Q25 with fastp, built clones with MiXCR and kept in-frame beta chains. Rows merge per CDR3 protein into single entries with the most common DNA and genes. The sample records just under 350,000 distinct CDR3 sequences, about 7% of which are singletons. The biggest ten clones account for 8% to 9% of the sample. The source was whole blood, collected in connection with sensitization to the hapten diphenylcyclopropenone (DPC). These receptors came from a woman under 30 with alopecia areata. Some clones in this sample may be carry-over from other donors' samples.

This clonotype has ten or more counts. The rearrangement links TRBV4-2 to TRBJ2-7, with D perhaps matching TRBD1 (6 bases). V was clipped by 1 base and J by 3 bases, with 10 bases between them. CDR1 and CDR2 (germline): LGHNA, YNFKEQ. This CDR3 is built from 14 residues. The CDR3 reads CASSQGDTSYEQYF. The CDR3 DNA reads TGTGCCAGCAGCCAAGGGGACACCAGCTACGAGCAGTACTTC.

The chain joins TRBV4-1 to TRBJ1-1; the match to TRBD1 covers 8 bases. The CDR3 totals 15 residues. Germline V gene data show CDR1 as MGHRA and CDR2 as YSYEKL. Unmatched junction bases numbered 7, after V lost 4 bases and J lost 3 bases. The CDR3 region has the DNA TGCGCCAGCAGCCGCGACAGGGGAGACGACACTGAAGCTTTCTTT. This codes for CASSRDRGDDTEAFF.